This entry concerns a single T cell receptor (beta chain). Antigen: not known. These data belong to a study of response to subunit inactivated influenza vaccine. The germline V gene encodes CDR1 SEHNR and CDR2 FQNEAQ (reference sequence). The CDR3 spans 14 residues. V lost 3 bases to trimming and J lost 2 bases, with 9 bases between them. Each CDR3 protein gets one entry after TCRdb re-called the RT-PCR reads with MiXCR. The table has approximately 680,000 distinct CDR3 sequences, about 15% seen once. Whole-study results and caveats: It was the authors' suggestion that each seasonal influenza vaccination recruits few new T cells.

The receptor's source is a man in his fifties who received an inactivated influenza vaccine. The rearrangement joins TRBV7-9 to TRBJ2-3; D unclear. The material sequenced was PBMCs from blood, taken 11 to 12 days after vaccination. CDR3 sequence: CASSFPLLTDTQYF. CDR3 in DNA: TGTGCCAGCAGCTTCCCGTTACTCACAGATACGCAGTATTTT.